This T cell receptor (beta chain) was identified in a study of shared clonotypes between healthy human individuals. In the authors' workflow: ImmunoSEQ gave junction-only sequences without quality scores, so filtering differed. Assay: immunoSEQ multiplex PCR; the TCRdb copy retains only in-frame clones and omits some. D and trimming were read from the DNA, whereas the V and J calls and clone size are those reported in that table. Of about 1.9 million clones in the sample, roughly 93% were seen once. CD45RO-negative, CCR7-positively selected cells formed the naive CD8 fraction, excluding terminally differentiated effector memory CD45RA+ cells. Study-level results: Clonotype sharing levels among donors were expected to vary with sequencing depth.

With regard to this clone: The antigen remains unidentified.

The CDR3 is made up of 19 amino acids. The germline gives CDR1 MGHRA, CDR2 YSYEKL. With 0 bases removed from V and 0 bases from J, the gap between germline ends came to 18 bases. This receptor was taken from a man aged 18 to 30 in good health. Some clones in this sample may be carry-over from other donors' samples. The V and J genes are TRBV4-1 and TRBJ2-1, with a possible D match to TRBD2 (6 bases). The source material was naive CD8+ T cells from PBMCs. The CDR3 DNA follows: TGCGCCAGCAGCCAAGATACCGGAGGGATAATGAGCTCCTACAATGAGCAGTTCTTC. Its protein is CASSQDTGGIMSSYNEQFF.